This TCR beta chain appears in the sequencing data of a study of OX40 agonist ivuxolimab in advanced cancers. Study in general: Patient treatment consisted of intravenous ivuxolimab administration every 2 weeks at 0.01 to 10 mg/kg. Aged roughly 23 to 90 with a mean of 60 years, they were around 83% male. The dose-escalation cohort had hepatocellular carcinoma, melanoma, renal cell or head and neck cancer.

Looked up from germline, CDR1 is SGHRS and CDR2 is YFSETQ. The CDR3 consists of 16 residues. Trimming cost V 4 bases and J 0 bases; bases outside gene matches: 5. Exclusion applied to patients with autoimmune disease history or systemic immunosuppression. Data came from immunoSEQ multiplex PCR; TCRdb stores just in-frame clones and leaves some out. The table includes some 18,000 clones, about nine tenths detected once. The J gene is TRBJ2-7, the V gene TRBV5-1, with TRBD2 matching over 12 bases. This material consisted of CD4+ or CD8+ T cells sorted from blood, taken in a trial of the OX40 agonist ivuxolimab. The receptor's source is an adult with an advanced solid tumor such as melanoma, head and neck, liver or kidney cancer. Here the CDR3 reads CASSKGLAGLSYEQYF. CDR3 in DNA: TGCGCCAGCAGCAAGGGACTAGCGGGCCTCTCCTACGAGCAGTACTTC.